These T cell receptor beta chains were read from a single sample in a study of identical twins. TCRdb independently ran MiXCR on the 5' RACE reads; one entry per CDR3 protein. The sample contains around 1.7 million distinct CDR3 sequences, about 32% of which appear only once. Specimen: cord blood. These receptors were obtained from a newborn girl in good health. The CDR3 runs from the conserved cysteine through the conserved F or W. The D gene is left open where the match is weak. The size entry is marked missing in some rows and otherwise reads once, few, many or a size class.

d_gene: NA; j_gene: TRBJ2-7; v_gene: TRBV5-1; abundance: few; len: 16; CDR3nt: TGCGCCAGCAGCTGGGCCCCTGGACTGTCGTCATACGAGCAGTACTTC; CDR3aa: CASSWAPGLSSYEQYF
d_gene: TRBD2; j_gene: TRBJ2-1; v_gene: TRBV5-5; abundance: few; len: 19; CDR3nt: TGTGCCAGCAGCTTGGCGGCTAGCGGGAGGGTAAGCTCCTACAATGAGCAGTTCTTC; CDR3aa: CASSLAASGRVSSYNEQFF
d_gene: TRBD1; j_gene: TRBJ1-1; v_gene: TRBV27; abundance: NA; len: 14; CDR3nt: TGTGCCGGCAGTGCACACAGGGGGAACACTGAAGCTTTCTTT; CDR3aa: CAGSAHRGNTEAFF
d_gene: NA; j_gene: TRBJ1-1; v_gene: TRBV7-9; abundance: NA; len: 16; CDR3nt: TGTGCCAGCAGCTTACCTTATGGAGGGGGGGACACTGAAGCTTTCTTT; CDR3aa: CASSLPYGGGDTEAFF
d_gene: NA; j_gene: TRBJ2-7; v_gene: TRBV12-3/TRBV12-4; abundance: NA; len: 16; CDR3nt: TGTGCCAGCAGTCTCAGACAGGTTACAGGGACCTACGAGCAGTCCTTC; CDR3aa: CASSLRQVTGTYEQSF
d_gene: NA; j_gene: TRBJ2-3; v_gene: TRBV20-1; abundance: NA; len: 15; CDR3nt: TGCAGTGCAAAGCGGGGGACAGGGCGGGCAGATACGCAGTATTTT; CDR3aa: CSAKRGTGRADTQYF
d_gene: TRBD1; j_gene: TRBJ1-2; v_gene: TRBV2; abundance: NA; len: 15; CDR3nt: TGTGCCAGCAGTGGGTCAACAGGGGAAAACTATGGCTACACCTTC; CDR3aa: CASSGSTGENYGYTF
d_gene: NA; j_gene: TRBJ2-3; v_gene: TRBV7-9; abundance: few; len: 14; CDR3nt: TGTGCCAGCAGCTTAGGGGCCTTCACAGATACGCAGTATTTT; CDR3aa: CASSLGAFTDTQYF
d_gene: NA; j_gene: TRBJ1-2; v_gene: TRBV20-1; abundance: few; len: 11; CDR3nt: TGCAGTGCCCAGTCCTCCTATGGCTACACCTTC; CDR3aa: CSAQSSYGYTF
d_gene: NA; j_gene: TRBJ2-7; v_gene: TRBV29-1; abundance: NA; len: 15; CDR3nt: TGCAGCGTTAGCCCCCGGTTCCAAGAGGCCTATGAGCAGTACTTC; CDR3aa: CSVSPRFQEAYEQYF
d_gene: TRBD1; j_gene: TRBJ1-4; v_gene: TRBV25-1; abundance: NA; len: 14; CDR3nt: TGTGCCAGCAGTACCCGGACAGGGGATGAAAAGCTGTTTTTT; CDR3aa: CASSTRTGDEKLFF
d_gene: NA; j_gene: TRBJ2-1; v_gene: TRBV20-1; abundance: NA; len: 15; CDR3nt: TGCAGTGCTAGATGGGGCAGGGTTCGGGACAATGAGCAGTTCTTC; CDR3aa: CSARWGRVRDNEQFF
d_gene: NA; j_gene: TRBJ2-1; v_gene: TRBV29-1; abundance: many; len: 11; CDR3nt: TGCCGTCGGAGGGCCTCCAATGAGCAGTTCTTC; CDR3aa: CRRRASNEQFF
d_gene: TRBD1; j_gene: TRBJ2-5; v_gene: TRBV12-3/TRBV12-4; abundance: NA; len: 14; CDR3nt: TGTGCCAGCAGTCGGGACAGGGGTGAGGAGACCCAGTACTTC; CDR3aa: CASSRDRGEETQYF
d_gene: TRBD1; j_gene: TRBJ1-1; v_gene: TRBV5-1; abundance: once; len: 16; CDR3nt: TGCGCCAGCAGCTTGTGGGGTACAGGGGCGAACACTGGAGCTTTCTTT; CDR3aa: CASSLWGTGANTGAFF
d_gene: NA; j_gene: TRBJ2-5; v_gene: TRBV20-1; abundance: few; len: 16; CDR3nt: TGCAGTGCTAGAGACCCCTCGCCGGGACTCAAAGAGACCCAGTACTTC; CDR3aa: CSARDPSPGLKETQYF
d_gene: TRBD2; j_gene: TRBJ2-5; v_gene: TRBV20-1; abundance: few; len: 11; CDR3nt: TGCAGTGCTCCACGGGGGGGAGAGCAGTACTTC; CDR3aa: CSAPRGGEQYF
d_gene: NA; j_gene: TRBJ2-5; v_gene: TRBV19; abundance: once; len: 16; CDR3nt: TGTGCCAGTAGTATAGGATACGGGGCGATACAAGAGACCCAGTACTTC; CDR3aa: CASSIGYGAIQETQYF
d_gene: NA; j_gene: TRBJ2-1; v_gene: TRBV2; abundance: many; len: 15; CDR3nt: TGTGCCAGCACCTTCACAGGTACCCCCGACAATGAGCAGTTCTTC; CDR3aa: CASTFTGTPDNEQFF
d_gene: TRBD1; j_gene: TRBJ1-1; v_gene: TRBV10-3; abundance: many; len: 13; CDR3nt: TGTGCCATCAGTGGGACAGGGGGCACTGAAGCTTTCTTT; CDR3aa: CAISGTGGTEAFF
d_gene: TRBD2; j_gene: TRBJ2-1; v_gene: TRBV24-1; abundance: NA; len: 18; CDR3nt: TGTGCCACCAGTGAATCCAGCGGGATAGTAATCGGGGGCAATGAGCAGTTCTTC; CDR3aa: CATSESSGIVIGGNEQFF
d_gene: NA; j_gene: TRBJ1-1; v_gene: TRBV20-1; abundance: few; len: 14; CDR3nt: TGCAGTGCTAGCCCCTCGGGTGGGGACACTGAAGCTTTCTTT; CDR3aa: CSASPSGGDTEAFF
d_gene: TRBD1; j_gene: TRBJ1-2; v_gene: TRBV5-1; abundance: many; len: 15; CDR3nt: TGCGCCAGCAGCTTTCGGACAGGGCTAGACTATGGCTACACCTTC; CDR3aa: CASSFRTGLDYGYTF
d_gene: TRBD1; j_gene: TRBJ2-2; v_gene: TRBV7-9; abundance: NA; len: 17; CDR3nt: TGTGCCAGCAGCTTCTTAAGACAGGGACGGGACACCGGGGAGCTGTTTTTT; CDR3aa: CASSFLRQGRDTGELFF
d_gene: NA; j_gene: TRBJ2-2; v_gene: TRBV21-1; abundance: NA; len: 17; CDR3nt: NA; CDR3aa: CASSKVGTGSDGGELFF
d_gene: NA; j_gene: TRBJ2-7; v_gene: TRBV5-1; abundance: NA; len: 14; CDR3nt: TGCGCCAGCAGTGGAGCGGGTACCAACTACGAGCAGTACTTC; CDR3aa: CASSGAGTNYEQYF
d_gene: TRBD1; j_gene: TRBJ1-2; v_gene: TRBV3-1; abundance: few; len: 15; CDR3nt: TGTGCCAGCAGCTCCGGGACAGGGGCGTTCTATGGCTACACCTTC; CDR3aa: CASSSGTGAFYGYTF
d_gene: TRBD2; j_gene: TRBJ2-1; v_gene: TRBV29-1; abundance: many; len: 13; CDR3nt: TGCAGCGTTGCCGGGAGGGCCTACAATGAGCAGTTCTTC; CDR3aa: CSVAGRAYNEQFF
d_gene: NA; j_gene: TRBJ1-2; v_gene: TRBV20-1; abundance: NA; len: 13; CDR3nt: TGCAGTGCTAGGGAGACAAGGTTGTCTGGCTACACCTTC; CDR3aa: CSARETRLSGYTF
d_gene: NA; j_gene: TRBJ2-7; v_gene: TRBV6-5; abundance: few; len: 14; CDR3nt: TGTGCCAGCAGTTACAACCCGGTTGGGAACGAGCAGTACTTC; CDR3aa: CASSYNPVGNEQYF
d_gene: TRBD2; j_gene: TRBJ2-1; v_gene: TRBV7-2; abundance: NA; len: 13; CDR3nt: TGTGCCAGCAGCTCGACTAGCTTGCATGAGCAGTTCTTC; CDR3aa: CASSSTSLHEQFF
d_gene: NA; j_gene: TRBJ2-5; v_gene: TRBV12-3/TRBV12-4; abundance: many; len: 14; CDR3nt: TGTGCCAGCAGCGCGGTTAGGTACCAAGAGACCCAGTACTTC; CDR3aa: CASSAVRYQETQYF
d_gene: TRBD2; j_gene: TRBJ2-1; v_gene: TRBV14; abundance: few; len: 17; CDR3nt: TGTGCCAGCAGCCAAGCGACTGGACTAGCGGGAGTCGGTGAGCAGTTCTTC; CDR3aa: CASSQATGLAGVGEQFF
d_gene: TRBD1; j_gene: TRBJ2-2; v_gene: TRBV27; abundance: NA; len: 17; CDR3nt: TGTGCCAGCAGTTTTTCGAGGGACAGCAAGAACACCGGGGAGCTGTTTTTT; CDR3aa: CASSFSRDSKNTGELFF
d_gene: TRBD2; j_gene: TRBJ2-3; v_gene: TRBV28; abundance: few; len: 17; CDR3nt: TGTGCCAGCAGTTTAGCGGGAGGAAGAAGGAGCACAGATACGCAGTATTTT; CDR3aa: CASSLAGGRRSTDTQYF
d_gene: TRBD2; j_gene: TRBJ2-7; v_gene: TRBV28; abundance: few; len: 16; CDR3nt: TGTGCCAGCAGTTTGGTCGGGACTAGCGGGAGCTACGAGCAGTACTTC; CDR3aa: CASSLVGTSGSYEQYF
d_gene: NA; j_gene: TRBJ2-3; v_gene: TRBV20-1; abundance: NA; len: 15; CDR3nt: TGCAGTGCTAGAGTTCGGGCACGTCAGACGGATACGCAGTATTTT; CDR3aa: CSARVRARQTDTQYF
d_gene: TRBD2; j_gene: TRBJ2-2; v_gene: TRBV29-1; abundance: few; len: 13; CDR3nt: TGCAGCGTCTGGACTAGTTACACCGGGGAGCTGTTTTTT; CDR3aa: CSVWTSYTGELFF
d_gene: TRBD2; j_gene: TRBJ2-3; v_gene: TRBV9; abundance: NA; len: 18; CDR3nt: TGTGCCAGCAGCCCCATAGGACTAGCGGGGGGGGTCACAGATACGCAGTATTTT; CDR3aa: CASSPIGLAGGVTDTQYF
d_gene: TRBD2; j_gene: TRBJ2-1; v_gene: TRBV7-7; abundance: NA; len: 17; CDR3nt: TGTGCCAGCAGCTTAACGGACGGGGGGGGCTCCTACAATGAGCAGTTCTTC; CDR3aa: CASSLTDGGGSYNEQFF
d_gene: NA; j_gene: TRBJ1-5; v_gene: TRBV28; abundance: NA; len: 16; CDR3nt: TGTGCCAGCAGTTTAGGGAGTTACCAGAGCAATCAGCCCCAGCATTTT; CDR3aa: CASSLGSYQSNQPQHF
d_gene: NA; j_gene: TRBJ1-6; v_gene: TRBV12-3/TRBV12-4; abundance: NA; len: 14; CDR3nt: TGTGCCAGCAGTTTTGGACGCACCAATTCACTCCTCCACTTT; CDR3aa: CASSFGRTNSLLHF
d_gene: NA; j_gene: TRBJ1-2; v_gene: TRBV6-1; abundance: few; len: 12; CDR3nt: TGTGCCAGGAAACCCGGGCCCTATGGCTACACCTTC; CDR3aa: CARKPGPYGYTF
d_gene: NA; j_gene: TRBJ2-7; v_gene: TRBV20-1; abundance: NA; len: 13; CDR3nt: TGCAGTGCCGCGAACGGGGCCTACTACGAGCAGTACTTC; CDR3aa: CSAANGAYYEQYF
d_gene: NA; j_gene: TRBJ2-3; v_gene: TRBV7-9; abundance: few; len: 18; CDR3nt: TGTGCCAGCAGCTTACGTGCGGGGGCCAGTTCTAGCACAGATACGCAGTATTTT; CDR3aa: CASSLRAGASSSTDTQYF
d_gene: TRBD2; j_gene: TRBJ2-3; v_gene: TRBV2; abundance: few; len: 17; CDR3nt: TGTGCCAGCAGTGAAAGGCGGGGGGGCCCGAGCACAGATACGCAGTATTTT; CDR3aa: CASSERRGGPSTDTQYF
d_gene: NA; j_gene: TRBJ1-1; v_gene: TRBV4-1; abundance: few; len: 14; CDR3nt: TGCGCCAGCAGCCTACAACAGGGACTCACTGAAGCTTTCTTT; CDR3aa: CASSLQQGLTEAFF
d_gene: NA; j_gene: TRBJ2-1; v_gene: TRBV24-1; abundance: NA; len: 12; CDR3nt: TGTGCCACCAGTGCCAGTGTGGGTGAGCAGTTCTTC; CDR3aa: CATSASVGEQFF
d_gene: NA; j_gene: TRBJ1-2; v_gene: TRBV20-1; abundance: NA; len: 12; CDR3nt: TGCAGTGCTGCGGGACACAACTATGGCTACACCTTC; CDR3aa: CSAAGHNYGYTF
d_gene: NA; j_gene: TRBJ2-7; v_gene: TRBV3-1; abundance: many; len: 13; CDR3nt: TGTGCCAGCAGCCAGTCCATTCGCTACGAGCAGTACTTC; CDR3aa: CASSQSIRYEQYF
d_gene: NA; j_gene: TRBJ1-5; v_gene: TRBV27; abundance: NA; len: 15; CDR3nt: TGTGCCAGCAGTTTCGTAGGAAGGGGCAATCAGCCCCAGCATTTT; CDR3aa: CASSFVGRGNQPQHF
d_gene: NA; j_gene: TRBJ2-7; v_gene: TRBV6-9; abundance: few; len: 14; CDR3nt: TGTGCCAGCAGTTGGGGTCACAGAGCCTACGAGCAGTACTTC; CDR3aa: CASSWGHRAYEQYF
d_gene: TRBD2; j_gene: TRBJ2-4; v_gene: TRBV7-2; abundance: NA; len: 15; CDR3nt: TGTGCCGGCAGCTTACTTGGACTAGTCCCGAAAGAGCAGTACTTC; CDR3aa: CAGSLLGLVPKEQYF
d_gene: TRBD1; j_gene: TRBJ2-1; v_gene: TRBV20-1; abundance: few; len: 13; CDR3nt: TGCAGTGCGGGGACAGGGAATTACAATGAGCAGTTCTTC; CDR3aa: CSAGTGNYNEQFF